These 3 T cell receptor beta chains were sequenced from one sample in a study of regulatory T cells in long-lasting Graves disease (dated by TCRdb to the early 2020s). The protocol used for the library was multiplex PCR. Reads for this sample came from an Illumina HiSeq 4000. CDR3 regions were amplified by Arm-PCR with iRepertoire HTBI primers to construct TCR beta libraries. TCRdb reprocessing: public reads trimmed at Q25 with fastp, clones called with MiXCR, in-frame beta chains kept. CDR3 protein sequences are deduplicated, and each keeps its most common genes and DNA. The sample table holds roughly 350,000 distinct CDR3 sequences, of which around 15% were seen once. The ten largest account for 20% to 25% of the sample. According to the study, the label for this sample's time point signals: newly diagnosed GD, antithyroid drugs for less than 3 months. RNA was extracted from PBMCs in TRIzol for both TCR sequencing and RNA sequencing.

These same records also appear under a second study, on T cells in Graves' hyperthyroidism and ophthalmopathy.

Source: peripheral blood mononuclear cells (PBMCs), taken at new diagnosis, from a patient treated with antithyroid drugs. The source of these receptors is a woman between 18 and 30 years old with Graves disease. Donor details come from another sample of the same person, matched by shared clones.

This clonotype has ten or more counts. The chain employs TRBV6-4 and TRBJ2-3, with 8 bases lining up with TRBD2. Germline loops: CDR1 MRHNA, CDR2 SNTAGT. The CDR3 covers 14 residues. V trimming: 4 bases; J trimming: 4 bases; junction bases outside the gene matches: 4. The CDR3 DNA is TGTGCCAGCAGTGTTAGCGGGGAGTCAGATACGCAGTATTTT. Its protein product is CASSVSGESDTQYF.

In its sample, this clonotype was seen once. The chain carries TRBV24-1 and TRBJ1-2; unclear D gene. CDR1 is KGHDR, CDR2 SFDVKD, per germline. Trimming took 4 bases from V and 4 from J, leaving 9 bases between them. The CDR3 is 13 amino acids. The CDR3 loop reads CATSDAGFYGYTF. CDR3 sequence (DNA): TGTGCCACCAGTGACGCCGGGTTCTATGGCTACACCTTC.

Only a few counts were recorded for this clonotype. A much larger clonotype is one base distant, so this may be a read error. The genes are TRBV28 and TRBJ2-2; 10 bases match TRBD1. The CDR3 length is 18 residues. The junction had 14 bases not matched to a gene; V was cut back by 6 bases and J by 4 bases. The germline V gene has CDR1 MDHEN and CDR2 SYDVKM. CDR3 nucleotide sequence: TGTGCCAGCAGAGGAGACAGGGGGCATGAGTGGACCACCGGGGAGCTGTTTTTT. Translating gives CASRGDRGHEWTTGELFF.